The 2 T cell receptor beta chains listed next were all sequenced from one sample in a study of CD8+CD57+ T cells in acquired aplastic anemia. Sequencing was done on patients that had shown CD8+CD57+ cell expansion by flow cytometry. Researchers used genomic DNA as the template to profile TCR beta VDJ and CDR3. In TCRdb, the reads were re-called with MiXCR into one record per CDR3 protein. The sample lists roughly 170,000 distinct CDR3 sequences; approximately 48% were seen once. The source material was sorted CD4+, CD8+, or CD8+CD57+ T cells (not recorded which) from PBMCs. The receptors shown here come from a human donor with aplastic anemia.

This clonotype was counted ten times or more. CDR3 loop: CASSNTTGGRDEQYF. DNA for the CDR3: TGCGCCAGCAGCAACACGACAGGGGGCAGGGACGAGCAGTACTTC. This chain connects TRBV5-1 to TRBJ2-7, with 10 nucleotides matching TRBD1. The length of the CDR3 is 15 residues. V lost 4 bases, J lost 5 bases, and 9 bases stayed unmatched. Germline V gene sequence: CDR1 SGHRS, CDR2 YFSETQ.

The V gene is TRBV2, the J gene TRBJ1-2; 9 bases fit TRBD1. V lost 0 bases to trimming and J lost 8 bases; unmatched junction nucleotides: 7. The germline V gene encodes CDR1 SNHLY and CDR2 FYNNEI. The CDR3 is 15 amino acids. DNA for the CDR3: TGTGCCAGCAGTGAAGCGCCCGGACAGGGGAGCGGCTACACCTTC. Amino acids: CASSEAPGQGSGYTF.